This T cell receptor beta chain originates from a study of blood T cell repertoires in COVID-19. Study summary: Acute-phase and convalescent COVID-19 samples originated in the United States, Italy and Spain. The cDNA or gDNA used as material had been derived from T cells, B-cell-depleted T cells, or PBMCs.

Recovered Cohort 3 donors showed two negative PCRs, clearance, or symptom resolution. CDR1 MNHNS and CDR2 SASEGT come from the germline V gene. This CDR3 is 15 amino acids long. Trimming pared 1 base from V and 4 bases from J, leaving 13 bases between. Using immunoSEQ multiplex PCR, the repertoire was profiled, and TCRdb retains in-frame clones only, with some absent. Here the sample spans 450,000 to 500,000 clones, 80% to 90% being singletons. The sample taken for sequencing was PBMCs or T cells enriched from blood (not recorded which). The chain employs TRBV6-1 and TRBJ1-2; no reliable D call. The receptor was isolated from a woman aged 55-70 years who had recovered from COVID-19. DNA of the CDR3: TGTGCCAGCAGTGAAGTTGGGTCCAGGATCTATGGCTACACCTTC. It yields the protein CASSEVGSRIYGYTF.